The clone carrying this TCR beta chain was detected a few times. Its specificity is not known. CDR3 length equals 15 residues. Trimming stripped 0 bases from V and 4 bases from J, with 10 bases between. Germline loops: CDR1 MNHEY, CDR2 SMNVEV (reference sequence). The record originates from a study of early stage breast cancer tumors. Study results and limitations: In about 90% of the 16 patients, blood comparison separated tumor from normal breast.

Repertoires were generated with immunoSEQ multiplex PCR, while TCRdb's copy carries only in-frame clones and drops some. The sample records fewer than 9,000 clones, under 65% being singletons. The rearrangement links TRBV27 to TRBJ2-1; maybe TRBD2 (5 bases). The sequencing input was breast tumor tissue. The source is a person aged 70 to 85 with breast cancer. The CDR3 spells CASSLSGEQYNEQFF. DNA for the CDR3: TGTGCCAGCAGTTTATCGGGAGAACAATACAATGAGCAGTTCTTC.